The 8 T cell receptor beta chains reported below all come from one sample, sequenced in a study of T cell responses to AZD1222 COVID-19 vaccine. Assay used: immunoSEQ multiplex PCR; TCRdb lists only in-frame clones, some missing. This sample carries roughly 120,000 clones, under 90% of them seen once, and the ten largest clones take 6% to 8%. This specimen consisted of peripheral blood, obtained on day 0 of AZD1222 vaccination. The receptors were gathered from an adult in good health.

V gene TRBV4-1 combines with J gene TRBJ1-4, with D tentatively TRBD1 (5 bases). V was pared by 4 bases and J by 10 bases, with 19 bases between. Germline CDR1 MGHRA, CDR2 YSYEKL. The CDR3 has 15 residues. The CDR3 bases are TGCGCCAGCAGCCGGGAGCCAGGGAGCGGTAGAAAACTGTTTTTT. Amino acid sequence: CASSREPGSGRKLFF.

The V gene is TRBV28, the J gene TRBJ2-7; D uncertain. CDR3 length: 10 amino acids. With 6 bases removed from V and 5 bases from J, the gap between germline ends came to 5 bases. The V gene's germline CDR1 is MDHEN and CDR2 SYDVKM. For the CDR3, the DNA is TGTGCCAGCAGCTTAAACGAGCAGTACTTC. This encodes CASSLNEQYF.

The gene calls are TRBV2 and TRBJ1-2; tentatively, D is TRBD1 (5 bases). This CDR3 spans 14 amino acids. The germline gives CDR1 SNHLY, CDR2 FYNNEI. The V end lost 7 bases, the J end lost 4 bases, and 16 bases lay between the germline ends. CDR3 in amino acids: CASTGTGGLYGYTF. The CDR3 DNA follows: TGTGCCAGCACGGGGACCGGTGGGCTCTATGGCTACACCTTC. Filled out from reference TRBV2 and TRBJ1-2, the complete variable domain reads EPEVTQTPSHQVTQMGQEVILRCVPISNHLYFYWYRQILGQKVEFLVSFYNNEISEKSEIFDDQFSVERPDGSNFTLKIRSTKLEDSAMYFCASTGTGGLYGYTFGSGTRLTVV.

The V call is TRBV19, the J call TRBJ2-1; D gene uncertain. The ends were cut back, 0 bases at V and 2 bases at J, with 11 bases in the middle. The germline CDR1 and CDR2 sequences are LNHDA and SQIVND (reference sequence). The CDR3 consists of 16 residues. CDR3 bases: TGTGCCAGTAGTATAGACAGGAGAGATCCCTACAATGAGCAGTTCTTC. As protein: CASSIDRRDPYNEQFF. The entire variable domain, with the rest obtained from reference TRBV19 and TRBJ2-1, is as follows: DGGITQSPKYLFRKEGQNVTLSCEQNLNHDAMYWYRQDPGQGLRLIYYSQIVNDFQKGDIAEGYSVSREKKESFPLTVTSAQKNPTAFYLCASSIDRRDPYNEQFFGPGTRLTVL.

This chain connects TRBV11-2 to TRBJ2-7; D could derive from TRBD1 or TRBD2 (6 bases each). V was trimmed by 2 bases and J by 2 bases, leaving 16 bases between them. CDR1 and CDR2 from the germline V gene are SGHAT and FQNNGV. The length of the CDR3 is 16 residues. The CDR3 DNA reads TGTGCCAGCAGCTTATCGGGGGCCCTGGCCCCCTACGAGCAGTACTTC. Residues: CASSLSGALAPYEQYF.

The chain joins TRBV7-9 to TRBJ1-5; D remains unclear. The V and J ends lost 0 bases and 6 bases respectively, with 3 bases between them. Germline assignment: CDR1 SEHNR and CDR2 FQNEAQ (reference sequence). CDR3 length: 12 amino acids. The CDR3 region has the DNA TGTGCCAGCAGCTTAGCGGGTCAGCCCCAGCATTTT. Amino acid sequence: CASSLAGQPQHF.

The table lists this clone with a few counts. The chain links TRBV7-9 to TRBJ2-5, with a weak D call TRBD2 (6 bases). The CDR3 has 15 residues. The V end was cut by 5 bases, the J end by 7 bases, with 20 bases between. From germline, CDR1 is SEHNR and CDR2 FQNEAQ (reference sequence). In nucleotides, the CDR3 is TGTGCCAGCAGCCAAGCGAGGGAGGCTGGGAGGACCCAGTACTTC. It yields the protein CASSQAREAGRTQYF.

The chain recombines TRBV28 with TRBJ2-1, with 9 nucleotides matching TRBD2. This CDR3 spans 15 amino acids. The ends lost 5 bases at V and 10 bases at J; junction bases unmatched: 12. Germline CDR1 MDHEN, CDR2 SYDVKM. CDR3 nucleotides: TGTGCCAGCAGTCCTCGGGGCGGGGGGGCCGGAGAGCAGTTCTTC. Translated, it gives CASSPRGGGAGEQFF. Filled out from reference TRBV28 and TRBJ2-1, the complete variable domain reads DVKVTQSSRYLVKRTGEKVFLECVQDMDHENMFWYRQDPGLGLRLIYFSYDVKMKEKGDIPEGYSVSREKKERFSLILESASTNQTSMYLCASSPRGGGAGEQFFGPGTRLTVL.